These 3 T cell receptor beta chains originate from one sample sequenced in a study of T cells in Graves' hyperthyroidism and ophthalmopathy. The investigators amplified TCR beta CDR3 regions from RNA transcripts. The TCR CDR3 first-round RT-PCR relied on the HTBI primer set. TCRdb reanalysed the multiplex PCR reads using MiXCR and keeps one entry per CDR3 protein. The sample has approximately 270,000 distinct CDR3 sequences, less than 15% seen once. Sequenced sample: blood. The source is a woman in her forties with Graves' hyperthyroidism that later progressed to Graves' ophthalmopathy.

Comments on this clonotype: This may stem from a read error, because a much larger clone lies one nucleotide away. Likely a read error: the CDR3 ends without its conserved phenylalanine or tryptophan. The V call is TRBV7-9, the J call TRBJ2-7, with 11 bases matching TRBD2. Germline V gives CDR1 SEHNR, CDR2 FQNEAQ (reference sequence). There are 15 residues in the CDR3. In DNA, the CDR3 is TGTGCCAGCAGGTTAGAAGGGACTAGCGGCTACGAGCAGTACCTC. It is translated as CASRLEGTSGYEQYL.

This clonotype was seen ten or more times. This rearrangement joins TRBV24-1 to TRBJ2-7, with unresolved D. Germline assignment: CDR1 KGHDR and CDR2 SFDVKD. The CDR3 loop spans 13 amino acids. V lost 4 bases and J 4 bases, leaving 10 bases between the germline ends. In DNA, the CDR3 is TGTGCCACCAGTGACCAAAATAGGTACGAGCAGTACTTC. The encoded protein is CATSDQNRYEQYF.

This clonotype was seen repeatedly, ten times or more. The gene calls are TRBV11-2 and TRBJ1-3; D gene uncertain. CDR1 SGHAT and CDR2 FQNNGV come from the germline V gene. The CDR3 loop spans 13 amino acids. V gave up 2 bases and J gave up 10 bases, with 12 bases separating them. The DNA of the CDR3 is TGTGCCAGCAGCTTAACGGGTCTGCAGACCATATATTTT. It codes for CASSLTGLQTIYF.